Each of the 15 T cell receptor beta chains below was sequenced from the same sample in a study of shared clonotypes between healthy human individuals. Naive-designated CD8 cells lacked CD45RO, were positively enriched for CCR7, and omitted terminally differentiated effector memory CD45RA+ cells. Sequenced by immunoSEQ multiplex PCR; TCRdb stores in-frame clones only, minus some. The sample consists of more than 2 million clones, about 95% of them appearing once. The sample was naive CD8+ T cells sorted from blood. The receptors here all came from a man aged 18 to 35 in good health.

The chain has TRBV4-3 and TRBJ1-5, with TRBD1 identical over 8 bases. J lost 9 bases, V lost 0 bases, and 7 bases had no gene match. CDR3 length equals 15 residues. Germline V gene data show CDR1 as LGHNA and CDR2 as YSLEER. The CDR3: CASSQDRTGRGPQHF. CDR3 DNA sequence: TGCGCCAGCAGCCAAGATAGGACAGGGAGGGGGCCCCAGCATTTT.

This chain links TRBV11-2 with TRBJ2-7, with D possibly being TRBD1 or TRBD2 (5 bases each). V shed 7 bases and J shed 1 base, with 14 bases lying between them. This CDR3 has 14 residues. CDR1 and CDR2 (germline): SGHAT, FQNNGV. CDR3 coding DNA: TGTGCCAGCAACCTCGGGACGCGGTCCTACGAGCAGTACTTC. Residues: CASNLGTRSYEQYF.

This chain connects TRBV7-8 to TRBJ2-7; a weak D match, TRBD1 (5 bases). Germline V gives CDR1 SGHVS, CDR2 FQNEAQ. Trimming shortened V by 7 bases and J by 0 bases, and 10 bases separated the two germline ends. This CDR3 is 13 amino acids long. The CDR3 loop is CASKSGPSYEQYF. The CDR3 DNA is TGTGCCAGCAAATCAGGGCCCTCCTACGAGCAGTACTTC.

The genes are TRBV19 and TRBJ1-6; the match to TRBD1 covers 7 bases. Germline trimming cut 0 bases from V and 8 bases from J; bases unmatched to any gene: 7. This CDR3 comprises 16 residues. Germline-derived CDR1 and CDR2 are LNHDA and SQIVND (reference sequence). The CDR3 reads CASSIEDRVEDSPLHF. Written as DNA, the CDR3 is TGTGCCAGTAGTATAGAAGACAGGGTAGAGGATTCACCCCTCCACTTT.

A remark on this clone: This may be a read error: a much more frequent sequence differs by one nucleotide. This same CDR3 is encoded by further DNA sequences in the sample. The chain recombines TRBV9 with TRBJ1-1; D call uncertain. Trimming stripped 0 bases from V and 1 base from J, with 4 bases between. Germline assignment: CDR1 SGDLS and CDR2 YYNGEE. The CDR3 is 13 residues long. The CDR3 DNA reads as TGTGCCAGCAGCGTAGCGGCGAACACTGAAGCTTTCTTT. Translated: CASSVAANTEAFF. The variable domain in full, completed from reference TRBV9 and TRBJ1-1, reads DSGVTQTPKHLITATGQRVTLRCSPRSGDLSVYWYQQSLDQGLQFLIQYYNGEERAKGNILERFSAQQFPDLHSELNLSSLELGDSALYFCASSVAANTEAFFGQGTRLTVV.

The chain recombines TRBV9 with TRBJ2-3, with D possibly matching TRBD1 (6 bases). The V end lost 4 bases, the J end lost 2 bases, and 17 bases lay between the germline ends. Germline CDR1 reads SGDLS; CDR2 reads YYNGEE. CDR3 length: 16 amino acids. Here the CDR3 DNA reads TGTGCCAGCAGCATTAACAGGGCGCATGACACAGATACGCAGTATTTT. It is translated as CASSINRAHDTDTQYF.

This sequence joins TRBV28 and TRBJ2-7; 12 bases agree with TRBD2. This CDR3 has 16 amino acids. In germline, CDR1 is MDHEN, CDR2 SYDVKM. V dropped 5 bases and J dropped 3; count of bases not matched to a gene: 8. The CDR3: CASSVRLAGVNYEQYF. CDR3 sequence (DNA): TGTGCCAGCAGTGTTAGACTAGCGGGAGTGAACTACGAGCAGTACTTC.

This chain links TRBV7-2 with TRBJ1-2, with TRBD1 matching 7 bases. Germline V CDR1 and CDR2: SGHTA, FQGNSA. The CDR3 length is 14 residues. After removal of 5 bases from V and 4 bases from J, the junction contained 7 bases not matched to a gene. The CDR3 DNA follows: TGTGCCAGCAGCCTAACCGGGACAGTCTATGGCTACACCTTC. This translates into CASSLTGTVYGYTF.

The chain recombines TRBV2 with TRBJ2-5, with 8 nucleotides matching TRBD1. CDR1 is SNHLY and CDR2 is FYNNEI in the germline V gene. V lost 3 bases to trimming and J lost 1 base; unmatched junction nucleotides: 1. The CDR3 has 14 residues. The CDR3 nucleotides are TGTGCCAGCAGTGAGACAGGGGTCCAAGAGACCCAGTACTTC. The encoded protein is CASSETGVQETQYF.

The chain combines TRBV9 with TRBJ1-1; 7 bases map to TRBD1. The V and J ends lost 3 bases and 2 bases, in that order; junction bases with no gene match: 7. The CDR3 is made up of 15 amino acids. Looked up from germline, CDR1 is SGDLS and CDR2 is YYNGEE. The CDR3 DNA is TGTGCCAGCAGCGGGAGACAGGGTATAAACACTGAAGCTTTCTTT. Protein: CASSGRQGINTEAFF.

For this clone: Other DNA sequences in the same sample also yield this CDR3. The V call is TRBV5-5, the J call TRBJ2-7, with D possibly called TRBD1 or TRBD2 (5 bases each). Trimming stripped 2 bases from V and 5 bases from J, with 8 bases between. The CDR3 spans 12 residues. CDR1 SGHKS and CDR2 YYEKEE come from the germline V gene (reference sequence). The CDR3 DNA reads as TGTGCCAGCAGCTTATTGGGGGACGAGCAGTACTTC. Translation gives CASSLLGDEQYF.

This chain joins TRBV6-1 and TRBJ2-3; 8 positions match TRBD2. The ends lost 1 base at V and 10 bases at J; junction bases unmatched: 10. CDR3 size: 15 residues. Germline CDR1 is MNHNS and CDR2 is SASEGT. As DNA, the CDR3 is TGTGCCAGCAGTGAAGTGAGCCGGGGGGGGCCGTCGCAGTATTTT. Protein product: CASSEVSRGGPSQYF.

As concerns this clone: Other DNA sequences within the sample encode an identical CDR3. The V gene is TRBV27, the J gene TRBJ2-7; tentatively, D is TRBD1 (5 bases). V lost 4 bases to trimming and J lost 2 bases, with 9 bases between them. The CDR3 loop spans 13 amino acids. Looked up from germline, CDR1 is MNHEY and CDR2 is SMNVEV (reference sequence). The CDR3 sequence: CASSSQGPYEQYF. The CDR3 DNA reads TGTGCCAGCAGTTCCCAGGGCCCCTACGAGCAGTACTTC.

The rearrangement joins TRBV2 to TRBJ2-5, with unresolved D. The CDR3 has 13 residues. V lost 2 bases, J lost 5 bases, and 9 bases lay in between. Germline lookup yields CDR1 SNHLY and CDR2 FYNNEI. The CDR3 here is CASSESIGETQYF. CDR3 nucleotide sequence: TGTGCCAGCAGTGAATCGATTGGGGAGACCCAGTACTTC.

The J gene is TRBJ2-7, the V gene TRBV27, with 8 bases lining up with TRBD2. The CDR3 extends over 16 amino acids. V was clipped by 3 bases and J by 3 bases; unmatched bases: 10. Germline values: CDR1 MNHEY, CDR2 SMNVEV (reference sequence). The CDR3 region has the DNA TGTGCCAGCAGTTTCGGGGGGGCCAGCAGACTCTACGAGCAGTACTTC. The encoded protein is CASSFGGASRLYEQYF.